The 7 T cell receptor beta chains below were found in one sample sequenced in a study of blood T cell repertoires in COVID-19. The repertoire was sequenced with immunoSEQ multiplex PCR; TCRdb's copy has only in-frame clones and lacks some. The sample includes 65,000 or so clones, 70% to 85% of them seen just once. Sequenced sample: peripheral blood. These receptors were collected from a man in his 60s with acute or convalescent COVID-19.

The chain links TRBV29-1 to TRBJ1-2, with D possibly being TRBD1 (6 bases). Germline V gene sequence: CDR1 SQVTM, CDR2 ANQGSEA. V was trimmed by 0 bases and J by 6 bases, leaving 17 bases between them. The CDR3 length is 15 residues. As DNA, the CDR3 is TGCAGCGTTGAAGATCTTCGGGACACGTGGAATGGCTACACCTTC. It translates to CSVEDLRDTWNGYTF.

This clone was recorded a few times. The gene calls are TRBV5-5 and TRBJ1-3; a possible D gene is TRBD1 (5 bases). CDR3 length: 16 residues. V gave up 3 bases and J gave up 0 bases, with 13 bases separating them. Looked up from germline, CDR1 is SGHKS and CDR2 is YYEKEE (reference sequence). CDR3 sequence reads: CASSSGTLGSGNTIYF. CDR3 nucleotide sequence: TGTGCCAGCAGCTCCGGGACTTTAGGCTCTGGAAACACCATATATTTT.

This clone was found once. The V and J genes are TRBV29-1 and TRBJ1-6, with no clear D. The V and J ends lost 2 bases and 5 bases respectively, with 7 bases between them. Germline CDR1 and CDR2: SQVTM and ANQGSEA. The CDR3 is 13 residues long. CDR3 nucleotide sequence: TGCAGCGTTGAACAGTACCATAATTCACCCCTCCACTTT. This gives the protein CSVEQYHNSPLHF.

The chain uses TRBV29-1 and TRBJ2-3; 9 bases agree with TRBD2. CDR3 size: 14 residues. The germline gives CDR1 SQVTM, CDR2 ANQGSEA. Germline trimming cut 4 bases from V and 3 bases from J; bases unmatched to any gene: 5. The CDR3 protein is CSVVRGGNTDTQYF. DNA of the CDR3: TGCAGCGTTGTGCGGGGGGGTAATACAGATACGCAGTATTTT.

The chain combines TRBV18 with TRBJ2-1; a possible D gene is TRBD1 (6 bases). Trimming stripped 2 bases from V and 5 bases from J, with 7 bases between. This CDR3 contains 13 residues. Germline CDR1 KGHSH, CDR2 LQKENI. In nucleotides, the CDR3 is TGTGCCAGCTCACCAAGACAGGACAATGAGCAGTTCTTC. Residues: CASSPRQDNEQFF.

The chain carries TRBV7-8 and TRBJ1-2, with 9 bases lining up with TRBD1. In germline, CDR1 is SGHVS, CDR2 FQNEAQ. The CDR3 has 15 amino acids. With V trimmed by 5 bases and J by 4 bases, 8 bases remained unmatched. The CDR3 reads CASSPMGQGGYGYTF. The CDR3 DNA is TGTGCCAGCAGCCCGATGGGACAGGGAGGCTATGGCTACACCTTC.

The gene calls are TRBV18 and TRBJ1-1; possibly TRBD1 for D (5 bases). V was shortened by 4 bases and J by 0 bases, with 9 bases between the two germline ends. This CDR3 contains 14 residues. In germline, CDR1 is KGHSH, CDR2 LQKENI. CDR3 residues: CASSRGALNTEAFF. CDR3 coding DNA: TGTGCCAGCTCACGCGGGGCGTTGAACACTGAAGCTTTCTTT.